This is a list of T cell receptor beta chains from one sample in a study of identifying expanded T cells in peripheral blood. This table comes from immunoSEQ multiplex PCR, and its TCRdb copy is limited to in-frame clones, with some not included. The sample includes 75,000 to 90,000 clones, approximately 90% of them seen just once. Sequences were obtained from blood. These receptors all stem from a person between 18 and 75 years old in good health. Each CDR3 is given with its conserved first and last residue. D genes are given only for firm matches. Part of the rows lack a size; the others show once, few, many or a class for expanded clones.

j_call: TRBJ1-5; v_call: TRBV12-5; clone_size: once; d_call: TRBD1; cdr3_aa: CASGLYRGQPQHF; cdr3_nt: TGTGCTAGTGGTTTGTACAGGGGCCAGCCCCAGCATTTT
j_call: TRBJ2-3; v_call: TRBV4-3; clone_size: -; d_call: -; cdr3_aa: CASSQGTPSTDTQYF; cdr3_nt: TGCGCCAGCAGCCAGGGGACACCAAGCACAGATACGCAGTATTTT
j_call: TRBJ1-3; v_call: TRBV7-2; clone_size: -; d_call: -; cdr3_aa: CASSSQWSGNTIYF; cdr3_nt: TGTGCCAGCAGCTCCCAGTGGTCTGGAAACACCATATATTTT
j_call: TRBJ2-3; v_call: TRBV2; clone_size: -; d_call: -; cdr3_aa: CASSARFITDTQYF; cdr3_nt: TGTGCCAGCAGTGCTCGGTTTATCACAGATACGCAGTATTTT
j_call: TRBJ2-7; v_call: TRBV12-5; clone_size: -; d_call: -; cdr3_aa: CASGLGVEQYF; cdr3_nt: TGTGCTAGTGGTTTGGGGGTCGAGCAGTACTTC
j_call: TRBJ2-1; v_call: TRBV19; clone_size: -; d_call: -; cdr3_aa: CASSIGRDRLWDNEQFF; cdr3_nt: TGTGCCAGTAGTATCGGGCGGGATCGGTTGTGGGACAATGAGCAGTTCTTC
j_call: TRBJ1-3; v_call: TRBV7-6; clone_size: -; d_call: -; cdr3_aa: CASSSTDRSGNTIYF; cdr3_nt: TGTGCCAGCAGCTCCACGGACAGATCTGGAAACACCATATATTTT
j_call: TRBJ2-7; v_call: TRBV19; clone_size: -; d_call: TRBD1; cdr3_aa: CASGLGTGGFEQYF; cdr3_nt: TGTGCCAGTGGGTTGGGGACAGGGGGCTTCGAGCAGTACTTC
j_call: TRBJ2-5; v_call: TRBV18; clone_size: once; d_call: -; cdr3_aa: CASSPPSFHQETQYF; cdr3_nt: TGTGCCAGCTCACCACCTAGCTTCCACCAAGAGACCCAGTACTTC
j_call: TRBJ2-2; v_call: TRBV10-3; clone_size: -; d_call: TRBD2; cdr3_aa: CAISDAGGPPGGELFF; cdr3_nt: TGTGCCATCAGTGATGCGGGAGGCCCCCCCGGCGGGGAGCTGTTTTTT
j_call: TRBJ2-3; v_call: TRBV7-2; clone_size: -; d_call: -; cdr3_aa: CASSLVSATDTQYF; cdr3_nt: TGTGCCAGCAGCTTAGTAAGCGCCACAGATACGCAGTATTTT
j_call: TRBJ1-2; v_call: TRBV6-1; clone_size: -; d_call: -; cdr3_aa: CASSERRSYGYTF; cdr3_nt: TGTGCCAGCAGTGAACGCAGGTCCTATGGCTACACCTTC
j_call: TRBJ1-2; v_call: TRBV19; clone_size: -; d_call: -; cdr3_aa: CASATALVHGYTF; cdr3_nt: TGTGCCAGTGCGACAGCTTTGGTTCATGGCTACACCTTC
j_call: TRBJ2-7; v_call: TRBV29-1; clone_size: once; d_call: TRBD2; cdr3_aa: CSVLGLAGVRGEQYF; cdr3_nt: TGCAGCGTCCTTGGACTAGCGGGAGTACGGGGCGAGCAGTACTTC
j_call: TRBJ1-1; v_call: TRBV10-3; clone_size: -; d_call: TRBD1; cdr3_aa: CAISVQRGQRGDTEAFF; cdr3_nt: TGTGCCATCAGTGTCCAAAGGGGGCAGCGGGGGGACACTGAAGCTTTCTTT
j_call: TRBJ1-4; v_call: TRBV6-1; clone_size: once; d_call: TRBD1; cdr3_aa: CASSQGGGGNEKLFF; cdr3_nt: TGTGCCAGCAGCCAAGGGGGCGGAGGTAATGAAAAACTGTTTTTT
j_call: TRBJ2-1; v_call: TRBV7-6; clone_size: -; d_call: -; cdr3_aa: CASSLMMYNEQFF; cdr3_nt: TGTGCCAGCAGCTTGATGATGTACAATGAGCAGTTCTTC
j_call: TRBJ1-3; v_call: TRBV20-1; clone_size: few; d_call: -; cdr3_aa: CSALGGRTIYF; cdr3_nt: TGCAGTGCCCTAGGGGGGAGGACCATATATTTT
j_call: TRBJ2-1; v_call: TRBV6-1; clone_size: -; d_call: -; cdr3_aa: CASSEQGGSYNEQFF; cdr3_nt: TGTGCCAGCAGTGAGCAGGGAGGCTCCTACAATGAGCAGTTCTTC
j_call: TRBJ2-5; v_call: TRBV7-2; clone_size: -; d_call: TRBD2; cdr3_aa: CASSFTSGEETQYF; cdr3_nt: TGTGCCAGCAGCTTTACTAGCGGGGAAGAGACCCAGTACTTC
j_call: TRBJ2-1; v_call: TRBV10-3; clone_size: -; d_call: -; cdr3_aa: CAISWHSRANEQFF; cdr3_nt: TGTGCCATCAGTTGGCACTCGCGAGCCAATGAGCAGTTCTTC
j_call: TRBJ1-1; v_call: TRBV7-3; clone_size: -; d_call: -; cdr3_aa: CASSWGAWTEAFF; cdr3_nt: TGTGCCAGCAGCTGGGGGGCATGGACTGAAGCTTTCTTT
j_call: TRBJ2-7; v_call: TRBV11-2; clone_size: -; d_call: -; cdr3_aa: CASTPRDKSYEQYF; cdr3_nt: TGTGCCAGCACGCCGAGGGACAAGTCCTACGAGCAGTACTTC
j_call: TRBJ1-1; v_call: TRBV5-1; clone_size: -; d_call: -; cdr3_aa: CASSSGPDRTEAFF; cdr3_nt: TGCGCCAGCAGCTCGGGACCTGATCGCACTGAAGCTTTCTTT
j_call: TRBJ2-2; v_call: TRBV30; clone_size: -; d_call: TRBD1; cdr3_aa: CAWNPGQGATGELFF; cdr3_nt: TGTGCCTGGAACCCGGGACAGGGGGCCACCGGGGAGCTGTTTTTT
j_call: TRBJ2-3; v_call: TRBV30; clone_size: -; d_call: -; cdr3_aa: CAWSWGRVDTQYF; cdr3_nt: TGTGCCTGGAGCTGGGGGCGAGTAGATACGCAGTATTTT
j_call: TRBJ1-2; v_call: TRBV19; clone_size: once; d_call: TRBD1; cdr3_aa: CASSIGQGNYGYTF; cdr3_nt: TGTGCCAGTAGTATTGGACAGGGGAACTATGGCTACACCTTC
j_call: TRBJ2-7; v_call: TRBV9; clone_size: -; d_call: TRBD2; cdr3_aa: CASSVERLAGEVYEQYF; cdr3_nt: TGTGCCAGCAGCGTAGAGCGTCTAGCGGGAGAAGTCTACGAGCAGTACTTC
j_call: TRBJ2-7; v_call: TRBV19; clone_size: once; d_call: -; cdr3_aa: CASSIDLGRVGEQYF; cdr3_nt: TGTGCCAGTAGTATAGATCTCGGCAGGGTAGGCGAGCAGTACTTC
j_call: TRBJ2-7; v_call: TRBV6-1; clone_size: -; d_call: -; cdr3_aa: CASIGRTYEQYF; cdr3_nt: TGTGCCAGCATAGGGCGGACCTACGAGCAGTACTTC
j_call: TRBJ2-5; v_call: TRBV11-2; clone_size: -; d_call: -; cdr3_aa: CASSLGRIQETQYF; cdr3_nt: TGTGCCAGCAGCTTAGGCAGGATCCAAGAGACCCAGTACTTC
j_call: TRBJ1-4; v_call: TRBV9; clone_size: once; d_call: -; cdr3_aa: CASSVTATNEKLFF; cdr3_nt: TGTGCCAGCAGCGTAACCGCAACTAATGAAAAACTGTTTTTT
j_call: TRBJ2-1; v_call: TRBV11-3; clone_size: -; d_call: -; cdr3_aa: CASRGNNEQFF; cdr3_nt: TGTGCCAGCAGGGGCAACAATGAGCAGTTCTTC
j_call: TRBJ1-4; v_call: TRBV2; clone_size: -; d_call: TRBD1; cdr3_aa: CASSLTGLKLFF; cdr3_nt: TGTGCCAGCAGCTTGACAGGGTTGAAACTGTTTTTT
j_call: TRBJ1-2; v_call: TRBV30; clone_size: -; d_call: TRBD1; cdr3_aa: CAWNQGAKYGYTF; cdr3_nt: TGTGCCTGGAATCAGGGGGCTAAATATGGCTACACCTTC
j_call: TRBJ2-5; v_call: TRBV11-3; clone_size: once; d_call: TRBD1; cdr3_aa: CASSRTGEETQYF; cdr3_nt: TGTGCCAGCAGCCGGACAGGGGAAGAGACCCAGTACTTC
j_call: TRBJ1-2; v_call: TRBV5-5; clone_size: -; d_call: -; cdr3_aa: CASSWGQGSNYGYTF; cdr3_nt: TGTGCCAGCAGCTGGGGGCAGGGGTCTAACTATGGCTACACCTTC
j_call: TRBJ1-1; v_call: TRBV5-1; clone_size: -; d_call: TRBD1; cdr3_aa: CASSLVPGGYTEAFF; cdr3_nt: TGCGCCAGCAGCTTGGTGCCAGGGGGCTACACTGAAGCTTTCTTT
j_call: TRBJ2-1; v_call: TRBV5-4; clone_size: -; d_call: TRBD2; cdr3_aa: CASSPRGSSYNEQFF; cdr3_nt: TGTGCCAGCAGCCCCCGCGGGAGCTCCTACAATGAGCAGTTCTTC
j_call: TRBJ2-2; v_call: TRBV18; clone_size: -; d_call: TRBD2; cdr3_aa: CASSSGLANDVITGELFF; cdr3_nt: TGTGCCAGCTCTTCGGGACTAGCGAACGACGTCATTACCGGGGAGCTGTTTTTT
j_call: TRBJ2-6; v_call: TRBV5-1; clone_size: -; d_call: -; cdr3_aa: CASSLAGSGANVLTF; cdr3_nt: TGCGCCAGCAGCTTGGCTGGTTCTGGGGCCAACGTCCTGACTTTC
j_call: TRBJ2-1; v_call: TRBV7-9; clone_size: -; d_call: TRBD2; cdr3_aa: CASSFPLAGVGLEQFF; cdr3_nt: TGTGCCAGCAGCTTCCCACTAGCGGGGGTAGGCTTAGAGCAGTTCTTC
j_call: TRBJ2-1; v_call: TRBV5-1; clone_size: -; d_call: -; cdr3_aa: CASRPQGGEQFF; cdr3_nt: TGCGCCAGCAGACCACAGGGTGGTGAGCAGTTCTTC
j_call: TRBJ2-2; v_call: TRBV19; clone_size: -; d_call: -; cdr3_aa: CASSMDYTGELFF; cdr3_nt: TGTGCCAGTAGTATGGATTACACCGGGGAGCTGTTTTTT
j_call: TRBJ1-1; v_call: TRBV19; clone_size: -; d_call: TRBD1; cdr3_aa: CASRAGSAGGGWTEAFF; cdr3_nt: TGTGCCAGTAGGGCGGGTTCGGCAGGGGGAGGATGGACTGAAGCTTTCTTT
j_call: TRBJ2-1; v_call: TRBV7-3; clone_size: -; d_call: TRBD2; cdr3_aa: CASSSEPGLAYNEQFF; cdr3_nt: TGTGCCAGCAGCTCGGAACCGGGACTAGCCTACAATGAGCAGTTCTTC
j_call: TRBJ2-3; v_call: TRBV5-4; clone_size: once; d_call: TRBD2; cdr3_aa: CASSSGLAGGTDTQYF; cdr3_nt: TGTGCCAGCAGCTCCGGACTAGCGGGGGGCACAGATACGCAGTATTTT
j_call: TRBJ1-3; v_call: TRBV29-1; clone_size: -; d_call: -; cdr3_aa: CSTGGELSGNTIYF; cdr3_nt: TGCAGCACCGGGGGGGAGCTCTCTGGAAACACCATATATTTT
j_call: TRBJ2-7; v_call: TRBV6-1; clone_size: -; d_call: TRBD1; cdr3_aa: CASRRTGSIYEQYF; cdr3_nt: TGTGCCAGCAGGAGGACAGGATCTATCTACGAGCAGTACTTC
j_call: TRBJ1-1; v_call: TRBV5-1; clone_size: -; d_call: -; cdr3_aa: CASSLNREGEAFF; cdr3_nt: TGCGCCAGCAGCTTGAACAGGGAAGGGGAAGCTTTCTTT
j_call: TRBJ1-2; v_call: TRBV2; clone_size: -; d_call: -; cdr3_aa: CASRPTNYGYTF; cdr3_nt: TGTGCCAGCAGGCCCACAAACTATGGCTACACCTTC
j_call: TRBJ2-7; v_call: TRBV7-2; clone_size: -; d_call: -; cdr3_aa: CASSLPRVGSYEQYF; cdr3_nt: TGTGCCAGCAGCTTACCTCGGGTAGGGTCCTACGAGCAGTACTTC